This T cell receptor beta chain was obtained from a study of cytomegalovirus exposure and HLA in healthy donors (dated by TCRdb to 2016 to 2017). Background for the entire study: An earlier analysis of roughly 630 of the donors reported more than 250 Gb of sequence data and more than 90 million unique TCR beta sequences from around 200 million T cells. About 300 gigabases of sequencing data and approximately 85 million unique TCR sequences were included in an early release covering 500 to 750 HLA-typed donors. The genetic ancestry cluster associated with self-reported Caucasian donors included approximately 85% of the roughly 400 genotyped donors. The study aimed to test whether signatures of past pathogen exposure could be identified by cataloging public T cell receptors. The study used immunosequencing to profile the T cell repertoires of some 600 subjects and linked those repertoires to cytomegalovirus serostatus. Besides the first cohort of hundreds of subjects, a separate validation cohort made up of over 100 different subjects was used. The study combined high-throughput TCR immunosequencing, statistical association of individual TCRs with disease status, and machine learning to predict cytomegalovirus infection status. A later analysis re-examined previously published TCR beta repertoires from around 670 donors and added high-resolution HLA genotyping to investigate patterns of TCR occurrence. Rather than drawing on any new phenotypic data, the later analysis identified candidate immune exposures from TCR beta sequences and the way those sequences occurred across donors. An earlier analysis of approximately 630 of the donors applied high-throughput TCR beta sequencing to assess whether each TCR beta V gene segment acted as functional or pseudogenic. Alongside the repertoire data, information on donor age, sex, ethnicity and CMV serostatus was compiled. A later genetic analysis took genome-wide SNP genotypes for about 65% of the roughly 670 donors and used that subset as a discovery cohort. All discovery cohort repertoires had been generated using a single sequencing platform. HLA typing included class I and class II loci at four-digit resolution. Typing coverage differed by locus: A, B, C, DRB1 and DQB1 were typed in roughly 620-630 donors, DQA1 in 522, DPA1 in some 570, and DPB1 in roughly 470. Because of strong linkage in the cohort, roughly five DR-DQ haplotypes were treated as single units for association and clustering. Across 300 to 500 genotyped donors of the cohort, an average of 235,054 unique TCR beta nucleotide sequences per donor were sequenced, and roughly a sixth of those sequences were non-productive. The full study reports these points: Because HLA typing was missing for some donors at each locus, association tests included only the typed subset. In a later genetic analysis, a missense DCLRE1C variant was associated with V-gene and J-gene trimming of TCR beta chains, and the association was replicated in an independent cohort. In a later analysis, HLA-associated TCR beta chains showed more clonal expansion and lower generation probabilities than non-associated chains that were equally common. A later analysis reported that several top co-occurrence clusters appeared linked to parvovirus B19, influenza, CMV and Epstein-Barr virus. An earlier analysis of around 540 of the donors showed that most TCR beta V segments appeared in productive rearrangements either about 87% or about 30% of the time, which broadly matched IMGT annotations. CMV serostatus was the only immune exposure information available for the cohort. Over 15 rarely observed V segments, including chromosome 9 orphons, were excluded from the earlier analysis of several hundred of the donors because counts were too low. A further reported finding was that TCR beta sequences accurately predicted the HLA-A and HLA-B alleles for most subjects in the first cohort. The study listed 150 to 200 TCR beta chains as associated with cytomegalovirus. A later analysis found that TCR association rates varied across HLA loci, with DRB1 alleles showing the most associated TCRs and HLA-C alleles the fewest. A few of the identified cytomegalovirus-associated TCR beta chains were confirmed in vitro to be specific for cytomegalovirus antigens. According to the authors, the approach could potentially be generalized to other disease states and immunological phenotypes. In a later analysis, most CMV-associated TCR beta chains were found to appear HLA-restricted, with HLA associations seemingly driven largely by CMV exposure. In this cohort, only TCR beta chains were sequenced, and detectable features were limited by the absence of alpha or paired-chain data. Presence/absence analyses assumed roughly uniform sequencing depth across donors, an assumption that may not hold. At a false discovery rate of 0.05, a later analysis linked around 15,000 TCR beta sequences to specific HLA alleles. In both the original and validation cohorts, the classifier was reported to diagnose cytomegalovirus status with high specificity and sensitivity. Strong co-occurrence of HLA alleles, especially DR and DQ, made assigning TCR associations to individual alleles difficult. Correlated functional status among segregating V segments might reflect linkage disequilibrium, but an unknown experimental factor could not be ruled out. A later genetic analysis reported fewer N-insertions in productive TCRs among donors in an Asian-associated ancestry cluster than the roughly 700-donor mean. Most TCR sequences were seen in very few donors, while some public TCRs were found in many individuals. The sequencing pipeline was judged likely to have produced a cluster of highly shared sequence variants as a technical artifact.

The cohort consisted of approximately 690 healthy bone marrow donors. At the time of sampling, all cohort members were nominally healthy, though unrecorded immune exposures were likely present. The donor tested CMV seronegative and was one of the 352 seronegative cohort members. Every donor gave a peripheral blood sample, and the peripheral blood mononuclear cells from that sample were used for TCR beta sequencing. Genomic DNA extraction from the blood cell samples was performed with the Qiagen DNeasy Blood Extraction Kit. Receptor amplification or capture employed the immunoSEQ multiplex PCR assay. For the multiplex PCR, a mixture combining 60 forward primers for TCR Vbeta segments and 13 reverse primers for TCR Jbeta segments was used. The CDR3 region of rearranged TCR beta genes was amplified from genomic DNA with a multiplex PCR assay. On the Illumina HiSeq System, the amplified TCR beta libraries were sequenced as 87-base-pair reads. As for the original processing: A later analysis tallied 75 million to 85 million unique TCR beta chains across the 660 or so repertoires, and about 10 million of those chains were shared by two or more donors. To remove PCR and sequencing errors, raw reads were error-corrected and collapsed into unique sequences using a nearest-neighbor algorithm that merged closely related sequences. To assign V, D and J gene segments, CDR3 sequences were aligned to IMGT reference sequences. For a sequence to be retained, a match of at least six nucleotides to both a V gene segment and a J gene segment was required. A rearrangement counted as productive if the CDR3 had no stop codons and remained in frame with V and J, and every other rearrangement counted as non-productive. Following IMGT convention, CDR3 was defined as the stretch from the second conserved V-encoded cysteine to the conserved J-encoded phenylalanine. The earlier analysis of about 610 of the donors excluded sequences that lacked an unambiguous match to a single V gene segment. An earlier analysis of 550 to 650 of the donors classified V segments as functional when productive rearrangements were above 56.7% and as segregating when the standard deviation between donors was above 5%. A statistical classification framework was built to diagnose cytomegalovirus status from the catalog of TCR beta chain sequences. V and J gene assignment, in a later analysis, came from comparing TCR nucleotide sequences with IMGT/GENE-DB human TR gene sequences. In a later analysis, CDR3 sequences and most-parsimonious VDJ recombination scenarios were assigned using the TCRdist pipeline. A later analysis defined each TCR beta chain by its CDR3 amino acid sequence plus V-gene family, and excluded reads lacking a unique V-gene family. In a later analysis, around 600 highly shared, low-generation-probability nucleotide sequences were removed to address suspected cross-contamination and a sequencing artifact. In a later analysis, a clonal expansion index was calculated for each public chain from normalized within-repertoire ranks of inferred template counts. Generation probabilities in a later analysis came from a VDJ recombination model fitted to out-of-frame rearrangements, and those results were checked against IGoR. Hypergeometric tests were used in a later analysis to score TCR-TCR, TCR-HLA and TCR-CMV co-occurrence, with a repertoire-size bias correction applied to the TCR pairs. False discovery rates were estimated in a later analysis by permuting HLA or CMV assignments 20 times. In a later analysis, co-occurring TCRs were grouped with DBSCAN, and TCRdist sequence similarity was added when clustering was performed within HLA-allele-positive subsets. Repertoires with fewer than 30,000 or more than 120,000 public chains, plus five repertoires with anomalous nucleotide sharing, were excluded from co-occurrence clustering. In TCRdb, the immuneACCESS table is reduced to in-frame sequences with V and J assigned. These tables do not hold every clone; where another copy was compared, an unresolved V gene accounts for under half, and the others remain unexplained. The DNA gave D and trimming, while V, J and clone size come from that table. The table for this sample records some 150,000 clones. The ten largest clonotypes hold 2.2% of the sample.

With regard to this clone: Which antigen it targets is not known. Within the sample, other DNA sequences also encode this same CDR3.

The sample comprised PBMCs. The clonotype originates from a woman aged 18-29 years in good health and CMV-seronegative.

The CDR3 corresponds to CASSLVDRFRETQYF. The DNA sequence is given as TGTGCCAGCAGCTTAGTAGACAGGTTCAGGGAGACCCAGTACTTC. Recombination linked TRBV11-1 to TRBJ2-5, and TRBD1 may be the D gene, going by 6 matching bases. The CDR3, from cysteine to phenylalanine, totals 15 residues. CDR3 DNA is the only sequence kept; it has 45 bases, read in frame from the first base. Taken from the germline V gene (reference sequence), the CDR1 and CDR2 loops are SGHAT and FQDESV. Deletion took 1 base off V and 5 bases off J, with a span of 14 bases between the germline ends. Full variable domain (CDR3 extended with the reference TRBV11-1 and TRBJ2-5 proteins): EAEVAQSPRYKITEKSQAVAFWCDPISGHATLYWYRQILGQGPELLVQFQDESVVDDSQLPKDRFSAERLKGVDSTLKIQPAELGDSAMYLCASSLVDRFRETQYFGPGTRLLVL.